This T cell receptor (beta chain) was captured by sequencing in a study of T cells in Graves' hyperthyroidism and ophthalmopathy. Study-wide findings and caveats: Blood also held most thyroid clonotypes expanded beyond 0.001. The model predicted ophthalmopathy a median approximately 6 months before onset. By a 13 V-J model, ophthalmopathy was set apart from stable hyperthyroidism.

The CDR3 sequence is 13 residues long. Germline V CDR1 and CDR2: DFQATT, SNEGSKA (reference sequence). V was pared by 7 bases and J by 5 bases, with 8 bases of the junction left unmatched. Amplification yielded TCR beta CDR3 regions, with RNA transcripts as the source. The HTBI primer set was used in a first-round RT-PCR of the TCR CDR3. TCRdb recomputed calls from the multiplex PCR reads with MiXCR, one row per CDR3 protein. The repertoire holds 600,000 or so distinct CDR3 sequences, with approximately 15% as singletons. Used for diagnoses were clinical symptoms, serum thyroxine and TRAb, thyroid ultrasound and orbital computed tomography. This clonotype occurred a few times. The antigen remains undetermined.

The rearrangement joins TRBV20-1 to TRBJ2-7; 10 bases are shared with TRBD2. The source is a woman aged 50 to 60 with Graves' ophthalmopathy. The source material was blood. The CDR3 bases are TGCAGTGAGAGCCTAGCGGGAGCACACGAGCAGTACTTC. Its protein is CSESLAGAHEQYF.